This TCR beta chain was retrieved from a study of Ad26.COV2.S vaccination and SARS-CoV-2 variants. Study at large: The COV1001 Ad26.COV2.S trial arm included the donor. Study-wide points: Estimates derived from TCR breadth and depth analyses may have underestimated total T cell responses.

Measured with immunoSEQ multiplex PCR; TCRdb has only the in-frame clones, and not every one. Among under 300,000 clones listed, roughly 89% were seen once. Treatment noted: 15 to 20 received Ad26.COV2.S at low or high dose, single or two shots; 5 received placebo; per-sample allocation not given. Vaccine and placebo recipients were sampled on day 63 after the first injection. The donor was a Boston adult aged 18-55 years. An Ad26 vector was used to express Wuhan-strain SARS-CoV-2 spike as the vaccine. As to this clone: The target antigen is unknown.

The sequence derives from a person between 18 and 65 years old who received the Ad26.COV2.S COVID-19 vaccine or a placebo. The source material was peripheral blood, sampled in a trial of Ad26.COV2.S vaccine versus placebo.

The CDR3 DNA is TGTGCCAGCGGACAGGATTATTATGGAAACACCATATATTTT. Translating it yields CASGQDYYGNTIYF. This rearrangement joins TRBV6-5 to TRBJ1-3, with TRBD1 identical over 7 bases. Germline lookup yields CDR1 MNHEY and CDR2 SVGAGI. This CDR3 contains 14 residues. V lost 8 bases to trimming and J lost 3 bases; unmatched junction nucleotides: 7.